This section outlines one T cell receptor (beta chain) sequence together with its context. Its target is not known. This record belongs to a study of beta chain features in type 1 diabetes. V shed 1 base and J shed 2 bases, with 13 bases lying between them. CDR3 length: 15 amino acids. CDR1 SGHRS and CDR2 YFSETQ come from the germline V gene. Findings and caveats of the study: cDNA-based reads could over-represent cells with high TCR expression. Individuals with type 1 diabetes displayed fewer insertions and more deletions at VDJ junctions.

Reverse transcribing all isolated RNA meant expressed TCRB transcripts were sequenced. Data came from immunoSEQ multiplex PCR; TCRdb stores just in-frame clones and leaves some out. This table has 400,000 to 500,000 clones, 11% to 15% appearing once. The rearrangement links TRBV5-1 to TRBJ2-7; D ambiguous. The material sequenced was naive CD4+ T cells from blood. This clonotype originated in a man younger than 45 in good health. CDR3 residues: CASSLSGRQTYEQYF. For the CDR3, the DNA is TGCGCCAGCAGCTTGAGTGGGCGGCAGACCTACGAGCAGTACTTC.